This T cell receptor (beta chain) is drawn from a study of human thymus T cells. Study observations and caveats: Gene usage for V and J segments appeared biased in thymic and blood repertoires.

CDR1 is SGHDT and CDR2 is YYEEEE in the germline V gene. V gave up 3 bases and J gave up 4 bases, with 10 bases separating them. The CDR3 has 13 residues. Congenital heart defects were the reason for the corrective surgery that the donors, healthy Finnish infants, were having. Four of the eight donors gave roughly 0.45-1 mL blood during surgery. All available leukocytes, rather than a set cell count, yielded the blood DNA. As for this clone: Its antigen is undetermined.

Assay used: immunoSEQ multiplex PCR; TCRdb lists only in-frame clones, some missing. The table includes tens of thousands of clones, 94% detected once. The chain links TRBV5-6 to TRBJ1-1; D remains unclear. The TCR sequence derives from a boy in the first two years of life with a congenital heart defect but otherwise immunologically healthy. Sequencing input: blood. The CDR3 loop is CASSWTLGTEAFF. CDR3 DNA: TGTGCCAGCAGCTGGACTTTGGGCACTGAAGCTTTCTTT.